The clone carrying this TCR beta chain was recorded only once. Per the original data handling: Amplifying reference gene primers gave estimates of nucleated cell counts. Using immunoSEQ multiplex PCR, the repertoire was profiled, and TCRdb retains in-frame clones only, with some absent. V, J and clone size were drawn from that table, and D and trimming were deduced from the DNA. The repertoire has around 78,000 clones, roughly 89% of them found once; the top ten carry roughly 30%. This entry comes from a study of blood T cell repertoires in COVID-19. Study at large: The analysed material was cDNA or gDNA that came from T cells, B-cell-depleted T cells, or PBMCs.

Germline V gene sequence: CDR1 SGDLS, CDR2 YYNGEE. V shed 2 bases and J 4 bases; nucleotides not matched to a gene: 8. The CDR3 is 15 amino acids. The clonotype originates from a man aged 50 or older with active or convalescent COVID-19. The rearrangement uses TRBV9 and TRBJ2-5; the match to TRBD1 covers 7 bases. Material for sequencing was peripheral blood. CDR3: CASSVQTGMSETQYF. The CDR3 nucleotides read TGTGCCAGCAGCGTTCAGACAGGGATGTCAGAGACCCAGTACTTC.